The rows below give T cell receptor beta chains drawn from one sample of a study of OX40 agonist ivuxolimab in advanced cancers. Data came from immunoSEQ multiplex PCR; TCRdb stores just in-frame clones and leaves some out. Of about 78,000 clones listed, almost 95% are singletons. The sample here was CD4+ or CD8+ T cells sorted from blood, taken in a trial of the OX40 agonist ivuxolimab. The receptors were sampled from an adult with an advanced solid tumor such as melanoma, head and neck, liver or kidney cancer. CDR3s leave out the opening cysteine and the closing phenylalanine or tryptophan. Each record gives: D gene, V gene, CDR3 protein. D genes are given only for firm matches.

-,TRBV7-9,ASSLRTMNTEAF
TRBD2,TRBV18,ASSGTSGGARIQY
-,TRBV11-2,ASSPRANNEQF
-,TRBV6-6,ASRKRVGEQY
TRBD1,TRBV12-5,ASGLGGTGDGSPLH
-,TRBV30,ALRRRGRDTEAF
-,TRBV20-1,SAMDREGYT
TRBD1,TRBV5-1,ASSPGGQGDTEAF
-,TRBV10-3,AISEPWTNTGNTIY
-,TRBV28,ASSLAYEQY
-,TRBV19,ASSARQGGGQPQH
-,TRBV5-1,ASSLDSHSNQPQH
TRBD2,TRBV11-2,ASRTLSRLAGTRGEQY
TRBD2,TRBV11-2,ASSFSPSGLSTDTQY
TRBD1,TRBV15,ATSLGQGSAGELF
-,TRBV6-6,ASSFTAGSDYGYT
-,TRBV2,ASSFLQSYTTDTQY
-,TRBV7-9,ASDTEAF
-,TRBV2,ASGGQFSTDTQY
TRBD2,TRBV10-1,ASSPGLAGSTDTQY
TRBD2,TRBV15,ATSRDPPSAGGGETQY
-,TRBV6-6,ASSYRGRANTEAF
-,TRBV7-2,ASSPAAGGHSNYGYT
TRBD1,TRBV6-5,ASSVQGAGTGELF
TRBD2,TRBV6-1,ASSLSRTSGSEQY
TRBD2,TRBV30,AWSELAGAREQY
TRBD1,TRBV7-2,ASGTGGWDYGYT
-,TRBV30,AWSVPRVTSTDTQY
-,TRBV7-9,ASSLKRGVSGNTIY
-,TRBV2,ASSGTGKANYGYT
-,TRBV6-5,ASRGDGYEQY
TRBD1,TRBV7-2,ASSPTGEHEQF
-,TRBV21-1,ASVATGRYEQY
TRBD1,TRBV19,ASTRGTAEKLF
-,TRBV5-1,ASSSEGRAEAF
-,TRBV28,ASSKLENGYT
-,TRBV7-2,ASSLRPFGRGVMGYGYT
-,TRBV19,ASSITGVNTEAF
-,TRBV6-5,ASRQPARDDEKLF
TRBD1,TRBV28,ASKPAGGTDTQY
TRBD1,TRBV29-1,SVYAGGGNTEAF
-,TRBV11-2,ASSLDHVGGIDTQY
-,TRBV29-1,SAHRVGPEAF
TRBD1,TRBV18,ASSQGQAWNTGELF
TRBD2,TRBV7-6,ASSPGTSGPATDTQY
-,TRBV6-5,ASSYNRKSDTEAF
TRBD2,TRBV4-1,ASSPGSREGHEQY
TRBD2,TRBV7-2,ASSPLGLAGWETQY
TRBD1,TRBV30,AWSRQGLSGANVLT
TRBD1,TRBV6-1,ASSEQQGSRNIQY
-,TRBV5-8,ASSSRDLDSNQPQH
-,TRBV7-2,ASSPRLVAQSTDTQY
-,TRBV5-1,ASSLGATVTGELF
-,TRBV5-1,ASSLGQGLLLTEAF
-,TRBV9,ASSVGGNTGELF
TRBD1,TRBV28,ASRRTGGRETQY
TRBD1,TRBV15,ATGTGVLQPQH